This T cell receptor (beta chain) was profiled in a study of T cell responses to AZD1222 COVID-19 vaccine. General study results and limits: Scientists sampled the repertoires only once the peak T cell response had passed. Baseline seropositivity characterized only a handful of AZD1222 recipients.

A remark on this clone: Its antigen remains unknown.

The data were produced by immunoSEQ multiplex PCR, yet TCRdb's version contains in-frame clones alone and is incomplete. The sample consists of 160,000 or so clones, just over 90% of them appearing once. This TCR was recovered from an adult who received the AZD1222 COVID-19 vaccine. The sequences come from peripheral blood, collected 28 days after the second AZD1222 dose.

The CDR3 here is CARSNRVDGHTEAFF. CDR3 in DNA: TGTGCGAGATCAAACCGGGTGGACGGTCACACTGAAGCTTTCTTT. V gene TRBV6-5 combines with J gene TRBJ1-1; D unclear. CDR3 length equals 15 residues. CDR1 and CDR2 (germline): MNHEY, SVGAGI.